A single sample gave rise to the 11 T cell receptor beta chains below, sequenced in a study of blood T cell repertoires in COVID-19. Sequencing used immunoSEQ multiplex PCR; TCRdb keeps in-frame clones, though not all of them. The table shows 60,000 or so clones, with more than 80% occurring only once. The sample taken for sequencing was peripheral blood. Receptors were obtained from a human donor with active COVID-19. The donor label of this sample is uncertain.

The chain carries TRBV15 and TRBJ2-3; D is possibly TRBD2 (6 bases). The CDR3 covers 15 residues. The germline gives CDR1 LNHNV, CDR2 YYDKDF (reference sequence). The V and J ends lost 5 bases and 8 bases respectively, with 20 bases between them. The CDR3 DNA is TGTGCCACCAGCTCCGGGACTTCCCCTGGAGGTACGCAGTATTTT. Translating it yields CATSSGTSPGGTQYF.

The V and J genes are TRBV9 and TRBJ1-2; TRBD1 matches 9 bases. The CDR3 contains 15 residues. Trimming removed 4 bases from V and 2 bases from J; junction bases left unmatched: 6. Germline V gene sequence: CDR1 SGDLS, CDR2 YYNGEE. The CDR3 DNA reads TGTGCCAGCAGCATAACCGGGACAGGGAACTATGGCTACACCTTC. Translating it yields CASSITGTGNYGYTF.

The rearrangement links TRBV4-3 to TRBJ2-1; 9 nucleotides match TRBD1. This CDR3 is built from 16 residues. The V gene's germline CDR1 is LGHNA and CDR2 YSLEER. Trimming took 0 bases from V and 6 from J; bases not matched to a gene: 6. The CDR3 coding sequence is TGCGCCAGCAGCCAAGAAGGGACAGGGCGTTCCAATGAGCAGTTCTTC. Translating gives CASSQEGTGRSNEQFF.

V and J are TRBV2 and TRBJ2-7; 8 nucleotides align to TRBD2. The CDR3 spans 15 residues. V dropped 7 bases and J dropped 2; count of bases not matched to a gene: 10. Germline assignment: CDR1 SNHLY and CDR2 FYNNEI. The CDR3 reads CASMKERGTTYEQYF. In DNA form, the CDR3 reads TGTGCCAGCATGAAGGAGCGGGGGACCACCTACGAGCAGTACTTC.

V usage is TRBV11-2 and J usage is TRBJ2-5, with D hard to call. Trimming removed 3 bases at V and 1 base at J, with 6 bases between. The length of the CDR3 is 13 residues. CDR1 is SGHAT and CDR2 is FQNNGV in the germline V gene. The CDR3 sequence: CASSLGSQETQYF. The CDR3 nucleotides are TGTGCCAGCAGCTTGGGCAGCCAAGAGACCCAGTACTTC. The whole variable domain, remainder taken from reference TRBV11-2 and TRBJ2-5, is EAGVAQSPRYKIIEKRQSVAFWCNPISGHATLYWYQQILGQGPKLLIQFQNNGVVDDSQLPKDRFSAERLKGVDSTLKIQPAKLEDSAVYLCASSLGSQETQYFGPGTRLLVL.

V usage is TRBV30 and J usage is TRBJ1-2; no definite D call. This CDR3 spans 11 amino acids. CDR1 is GTSNPN, CDR2 SVGIG, per germline (reference sequence). The V gene lost 3 bases and the J gene lost 8 bases, with 10 bases spanning the gap. CDR3 in amino acids: CAWRLAWGYTF. The CDR3 DNA reads TGTGCCTGGAGGTTAGCCTGGGGCTACACCTTC.

This chain links TRBV4-3 with TRBJ2-7, with a tentative D call TRBD2 (6 bases). V lost 0 bases and J 0 bases, leaving 9 bases between the germline ends. Germline CDR1 is LGHNA and CDR2 is YSLEER. There are 15 residues in the CDR3. The CDR3 coding sequence is TGCGCCAGCAGCCAAGATCGGGGGTTCTCCTACGAGCAGTACTTC. The encoded protein is CASSQDRGFSYEQYF.

This rearrangement joins TRBV27 to TRBJ1-1; D possibly corresponds to TRBD1 (5 bases). Trimming left V 5 bases short and J 0 bases short, with 10 bases between. CDR3 length: 14 amino acids. Germline V gene data show CDR1 as MNHEY and CDR2 as SMNVEV (reference sequence). In DNA, the CDR3 is TGTGCCAGCAGTGACAGTCGTCTGAACACTGAAGCTTTCTTT. Translation gives CASSDSRLNTEAFF.

The chain has TRBV4-3 and TRBJ1-2; maybe TRBD1 (5 bases). The V gene's germline CDR1 is LGHNA and CDR2 YSLEER. The CDR3 covers 16 residues. V lost 0 bases and J lost 3, with 14 bases in between. The CDR3: CASSQDPRQTYYGYTF. The CDR3 DNA is TGCGCCAGCAGCCAAGATCCGAGACAGACTTACTATGGCTACACCTTC.

This chain uses TRBV7-9 with TRBJ2-7, with a tentative D call TRBD2 (6 bases). Germline CDR1 SEHNR, CDR2 FQNEAQ (reference sequence). V was clipped by 5 bases and J by 5 bases, with 19 bases between them. The length of the CDR3 is 15 residues. CDR3 coding DNA: TGTGCCAGCAGCCTGGAGGGGAATCGGCCTAACGAGCAGTACTTC. Translating gives CASSLEGNRPNEQYF.

V and J are TRBV7-2 and TRBJ2-5, with TRBD2 matching over 9 bases. The CDR3 spans 15 residues. Germline lookup yields CDR1 SGHTA and CDR2 FQGNSA. J was trimmed by 2 bases and V by 7 bases; bases with no gene match: 8. The CDR3: CASTRLRGGQETQYF. In nucleotides, the CDR3 is TGTGCCAGCACCCGTTTGCGGGGGGGACAAGAGACCCAGTACTTC.